The present T cell receptor beta chain was sequenced within a study of blood T cells in healthy people across ages. Study-wide results and limits: While age rose, TCR beta diversity per million T cells dropped in a roughly linear way. Diversity estimates drawn from one million T cells were deemed underestimates.

The length of the CDR3 is 13 residues. From germline, CDR1 is MNHNY and CDR2 SVGAGI (reference sequence). In regard to this clonotype: What it binds is not known.

It was with a sample-barcoded 5' primer and a J-beta primer mix that a second PCR of about 7 to 12 cycles was run. TCRdb re-called the 5' RACE reads through MiXCR, storing one row per CDR3 protein. The table lists around 850,000 distinct CDR3 sequences, roughly 35% of them singletons. The rearrangement uses TRBV6-6 and TRBJ1-1, with D possibly matching TRBD1 (5 bases). The clonotype comes from a man aged 18 to 29 in good health. The sample was blood. CDR3 nucleotides: TGTGGCTTGACGACAGTCAGGGACACTGAAGCTTTCTTT. Translation: CGLTTVRDTEAFF.